These 21 T cell receptor beta chains were sequenced from one sample in a study of cytomegalovirus exposure and HLA in healthy donors. In the PCR, 60 Vbeta and 13 Jbeta primers were used. Measured with immunoSEQ multiplex PCR; TCRdb has only the in-frame clones, and not every one. The repertoire holds 100,000 to 140,000 clones, with 77% as singletons. The sample was PBMCs. The receptors come from a male donor in good health and CMV-seronegative.

This rearrangement joins TRBV7-6 to TRBJ2-7; 11 bases fit TRBD1. CDR3 size: 16 residues. J gave up 6 bases and V 4 bases, and 11 bases lay outside the gene matches. CDR1 is SGHVS and CDR2 is FNYEAQ in the germline V gene. The CDR3 DNA reads as TGTGCCAGCAGCTCCAACCCCGGGACAGGGGGAAGCGAGCAGTACTTC. Its translation: CASSSNPGTGGSEQYF.

The chain carries TRBV10-1 and TRBJ1-1, with 8 bases identical to TRBD1. CDR3 length: 14 amino acids. J was trimmed by 4 bases and V by 1 base; bases with no gene match: 2. CDR1 is WNHNN and CDR2 is SYGVQD in the germline V gene (reference sequence). CDR3 loop: CASSEYRGVTEAFF. CDR3 nucleotides: TGCGCCAGCAGTGAGTACAGGGGGGTCACTGAAGCTTTCTTT.

The chain uses TRBV9 and TRBJ1-1, with D possibly matching TRBD1 (6 bases). This CDR3 spans 15 amino acids. Germline V gene sequence: CDR1 SGDLS, CDR2 YYNGEE. The V and J ends lost 4 bases and 1 base respectively, with 14 bases between them. The CDR3 sequence is CASSTRARGNTEAFF. CDR3 coding DNA: TGTGCCAGCAGCACCCGGGCCAGGGGGAACACTGAAGCTTTCTTT.

CDR3 coding DNA: TGTGCCAGTAGTAACCGGGACTACGAGCAGTACTTC. Its protein is CASSNRDYEQYF. The chain combines TRBV19 with TRBJ2-7; tentative D call: TRBD2 (5 bases). The CDR3 contains 12 residues. CDR1 is LNHDA and CDR2 is SQIVND in the germline V gene (reference sequence). Trimming pared 4 bases from V and 3 bases from J, leaving 7 bases between.

The V call is TRBV29-1, the J call TRBJ1-1, with 8 positions matching TRBD1. This CDR3 spans 15 amino acids. The J segment lost 0 bases and the V segment lost 1 base, leaving 4 bases of the junction unmatched. Germline CDR1 is SQVTM and CDR2 is ANQGSEA. CDR3 sequence reads: CSVEGATGVNTEAFF. The DNA for the CDR3 is TGCAGCGTTGAAGGGGCGACAGGGGTGAACACTGAAGCTTTCTTT.

This sequence joins TRBV29-1 and TRBJ1-1; 7 bases line up with TRBD1. Trimming took 7 bases from V and 0 from J; bases not matched to a gene: 5. The CDR3 contains 13 residues. CDR1 is SQVTM, CDR2 ANQGSEA, per germline. As DNA, the CDR3 is TGCAGCGCCGAGGGACAGATGAACACTGAAGCTTTCTTT. It yields the protein CSAEGQMNTEAFF.

This clone is a singleton in its sample. The rearrangement joins TRBV30 to TRBJ2-5; 9 nucleotides agree with TRBD1. CDR1 is GTSNPN, CDR2 SVGIG, per germline (reference sequence). This CDR3 comprises 14 residues. Trimming removed 5 bases from V and 11 bases from J; junction bases left unmatched: 15. The CDR3: CAWHFGQGSGEQYF. The CDR3 region has the DNA TGTGCCTGGCATTTTGGACAGGGGTCGGGGGAGCAGTACTTC.

This chain connects TRBV9 to TRBJ2-1, with 14 bases fitting TRBD2. Germline-derived CDR1 and CDR2 are SGDLS and YYNGEE. V shed 4 bases and J 8 bases; nucleotides not matched to a gene: 8. This CDR3 region has 16 residues. For the CDR3, the DNA is TGTGCCAGCAGCTTGGGGACTAGCGGGAGAATTGATGAGCAGTTCTTC. This gives the protein CASSLGTSGRIDEQFF. Looking up the rest from reference TRBV9 and TRBJ2-1 gives the full variable domain: DSGVTQTPKHLITATGQRVTLRCSPRSGDLSVYWYQQSLDQGLQFLIQYYNGEERAKGNILERFSAQQFPDLHSELNLSSLELGDSALYFCASSLGTSGRIDEQFFGPGTRLTVL.

This clone was observed a few times. The V gene is TRBV7-9, the J gene TRBJ1-2, with D possibly matching TRBD1 (6 bases). Germline loops: CDR1 SEHNR, CDR2 FQNEAQ (reference sequence). Trimming removed 6 bases at V and 6 bases at J, with 11 bases between. This CDR3 is built from 12 residues. Here the CDR3 reads CASSNREHGYTF. CDR3 nucleotides: TGTGCCAGCAGTAACAGGGAGCATGGCTACACCTTC.

The rearrangement links TRBV6-5 to TRBJ2-3; D possibly corresponds to TRBD2 (6 bases). The V end was cut by 6 bases, the J end by 0 bases, with 13 bases between. Germline CDR1 reads MNHEY; CDR2 reads SVGAGI. This CDR3 is built from 15 residues. CDR3 nucleotides: TGTGCCAGCAGGCCACTAGCAGCTAGCACAGATACGCAGTATTTT. Translating it yields CASRPLAASTDTQYF.

This clone was found a few times. V and J are TRBV10-2 and TRBJ2-7; D is unresolved. The CDR3 is 11 residues long. V lost 4 bases to trimming and J lost 6 bases, with 7 bases between them. The V gene's germline CDR1 is WSHSY and CDR2 SAAADI. CDR3 amino acids: CASSGLLEQYF. CDR3 coding DNA: TGCGCCAGCAGTGGACTGCTCGAGCAGTACTTC.

CDR3 DNA: TGTGCCAGCACCCAATGGGACAGGGTGGGCTATGGCTACACCTTC. Amino acids: CASTQWDRVGYGYTF. The chain recombines TRBV27 with TRBJ1-2, with 9 bases matching TRBD1. CDR1 is MNHEY and CDR2 is SMNVEV in the germline V gene (reference sequence). The CDR3 spans 15 residues. J gave up 4 bases and V 7 bases, and 10 bases lay outside the gene matches.

This CDR3 is CASSTSGQGQMNTEAFF. The CDR3 region has the DNA TGTGCCAGCAGCACGTCGGGACAGGGGCAAATGAACACTGAAGCTTTCTTT. This chain links TRBV7-9 with TRBJ1-1; TRBD1 agrees at 10 bases. CDR3 length equals 17 residues. J gave up 0 bases and V 5 bases, and 9 bases lay outside the gene matches. Germline CDR1 reads SEHNR; CDR2 reads FQNEAQ (reference sequence).

The rearrangement uses TRBV5-1 and TRBJ2-7; 10 bases line up with TRBD1. The V gene's germline CDR1 is SGHRS and CDR2 YFSETQ. This CDR3 region has 14 residues. After removal of 4 bases from V and 4 bases from J, the junction contained 5 bases not matched to a gene. CDR3 in DNA: TGCGCCAGCAGCATCCGGGACAGGGGTTACGAGCAGTACTTC. This gives the protein CASSIRDRGYEQYF.

V gene TRBV30 combines with J gene TRBJ2-5, with TRBD2 matching over 12 bases. TRBJ2-7 explains the end of the DNA better; the J call may be wrong. The CDR3 covers 17 residues. Germline CDR1 reads GTSNPN; CDR2 reads SVGIG (reference sequence). CDR3 amino acids: CAWTRIWTSGIPHEQYF. Here the CDR3 DNA reads TGTGCCTGGACCAGGATATGGACTAGCGGGATCCCCCACGAGCAGTACTTC.

This clone has a single count. The J gene is TRBJ1-5, the V gene TRBV27; TRBD1 matches 7 bases. The V gene end was trimmed by 5 bases and the J gene end by 6 bases; junction bases not matched to a gene: 10. The germline V gene has CDR1 MNHEY and CDR2 SMNVEV (reference sequence). CDR3 size: 15 residues. The CDR3 DNA sequence: TGTGCCAGCAGTCCGATGACAGGGATCGGTCAGCCCCAGCATTTT. Translated, it gives CASSPMTGIGQPQHF.

V is TRBV18 and J is TRBJ1-1, with D uncertain. Trimming removed 6 bases from V and 4 bases from J, with 12 bases in between. Germline V gene lookup returns CDR1 KGHSH and CDR2 LQKENI. The CDR3 is 13 amino acids. The CDR3 loop is CASSPGMTTEAFF. DNA for the CDR3: TGTGCCAGCTCCCCGGGGATGACCACTGAAGCTTTCTTT.

Only one count was recorded for this clone. The chain couples TRBV9 to TRBJ2-6; a weak D match, TRBD2 (5 bases). The V gene lost 3 bases and the J gene lost 4 bases, with 11 bases spanning the gap. CDR1 is SGDLS, CDR2 YYNGEE, per germline. The CDR3 is made up of 15 amino acids. The CDR3 DNA sequence: TGTGCCAGCAGCGCCCGACCGGGAGGGGCCAACGTCCTGACTTTC. Amino acids: CASSARPGGANVLTF. The variable domain in full, with the rest retrieved from reference TRBV9 and TRBJ2-6, is DSGVTQTPKHLITATGQRVTLRCSPRSGDLSVYWYQQSLDQGLQFLIQYYNGEERAKGNILERFSAQQFPDLHSELNLSSLELGDSALYFCASSARPGGANVLTFGAGSRLTVL.

The V gene is TRBV5-1, the J gene TRBJ2-2; 7 nucleotides line up with TRBD1. The germline CDR1 and CDR2 sequences are SGHRS and YFSETQ. The CDR3 extends over 14 amino acids. With 4 bases clipped from V and 7 bases from J, the junction kept 7 bases outside the gene matches. The CDR3: CASSPTQGVGELFF. The DNA of the CDR3 is TGCGCCAGCAGCCCGACCCAGGGGGTCGGGGAGCTGTTTTTT.

The gene calls are TRBV23-1 and TRBJ2-7; 9 nucleotides agree with TRBD1. TRBV23-1 counts as an open reading frame of uncertain function. This CDR3 region has 17 residues. V lost 3 bases and J lost 0; bases outside the gene matches: 9. CDR3 bases: TGCGCCAGCAGTCACCCTGGACAGGGGCGTAGCTCCTACGAGCAGTACTTC. Its translation: CASSHPGQGRSSYEQYF.

This rearrangement joins TRBV14 to TRBJ2-7; D is unresolved. The CDR3 is made up of 13 amino acids. From germline, CDR1 is SGHDN and CDR2 FVKESK. V was pared by 4 bases and J by 3 bases, with 10 bases between. The CDR3 bases are TGTGCCAGCAGCCCACGAACAGTCTACGAGCAGTACTTC. The encoded protein is CASSPRTVYEQYF. The whole variable domain, remainder taken from reference TRBV14 and TRBJ2-7, is EAGVTQFPSHSVIEKGQTVTLRCDPISGHDNLYWYRRVMGKEIKFLLHFVKESKQDESGMPNNRFLAERTGGTYSTLKVQPAELEDSGVYFCASSPRTVYEQYFGPGTRLTVT.